Below, 3 T cell receptor beta chains from the same sample are listed, as sequenced in a study of cytomegalovirus exposure and HLA in healthy donors. The PCR made use of 60 Vbeta and 13 Jbeta primers. Measured with immunoSEQ multiplex PCR; TCRdb has only the in-frame clones, and not every one. This sample yields approximately 120,000 clones, of which about 77% are seen a single time; under 1.5% belongs to the top ten. The sequencing sample was made of PBMCs. Receptor source: a man aged 45-65 years in good health and CMV-seronegative.

Written as DNA, the CDR3 is TGTGCCAGCAGCCCCGCTGGGACAGGGAACACTGAAGCTTTCTTT. Translating gives CASSPAGTGNTEAFF. The genes are TRBV28 and TRBJ1-1; 8 nucleotides agree with TRBD1. This CDR3 comprises 15 residues. Trimming took 6 bases from V and 1 from J; bases not matched to a gene: 7. Germline values: CDR1 MDHEN, CDR2 SYDVKM. Supplemented by reference TRBV28 and TRBJ1-1, the full variable domain reads DVKVTQSSRYLVKRTGEKVFLECVQDMDHENMFWYRQDPGLGLRLIYFSYDVKMKEKGDIPEGYSVSREKKERFSLILESASTNQTSMYLCASSPAGTGNTEAFFGQGTRLTVV.

V usage is TRBV11-2 and J usage is TRBJ2-1; D gene uncertain. Germline CDR1 is SGHAT and CDR2 is FQNNGV. V shed 5 bases and J shed 0 bases, with 17 bases lying between them. The CDR3 runs 17 residues. CDR3 sequence: CASSLRSALISYNEQFF. The DNA of the CDR3 is TGTGCCAGCAGCCTGAGGAGCGCCCTTATCTCCTACAATGAGCAGTTCTTC.

This clone was seen a handful of times. This chain uses TRBV5-8 with TRBJ2-7; TRBD1 agrees at 9 bases. Germline loops: CDR1 SGHTS, CDR2 YDEGEE. The CDR3 totals 13 residues. With 3 bases clipped from V and 6 bases from J, the junction kept 4 bases outside the gene matches. CDR3 residues: CASSSGQGREQYF. The CDR3 DNA reads as TGTGCCAGCAGCTCGGGACAGGGCCGCGAGCAGTACTTC.